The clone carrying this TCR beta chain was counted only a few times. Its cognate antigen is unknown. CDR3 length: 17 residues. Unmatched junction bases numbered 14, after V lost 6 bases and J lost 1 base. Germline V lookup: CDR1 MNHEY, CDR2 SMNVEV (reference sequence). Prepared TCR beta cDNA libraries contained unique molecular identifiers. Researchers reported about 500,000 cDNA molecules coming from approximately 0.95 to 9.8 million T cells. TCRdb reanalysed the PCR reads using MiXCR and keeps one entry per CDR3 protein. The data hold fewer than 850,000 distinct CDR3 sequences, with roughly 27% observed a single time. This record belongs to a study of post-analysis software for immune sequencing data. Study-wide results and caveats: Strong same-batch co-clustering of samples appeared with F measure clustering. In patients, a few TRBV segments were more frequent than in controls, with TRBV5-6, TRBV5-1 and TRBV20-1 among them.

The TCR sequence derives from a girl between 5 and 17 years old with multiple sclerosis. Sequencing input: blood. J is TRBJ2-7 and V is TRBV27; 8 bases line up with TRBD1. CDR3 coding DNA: TGTGCCAGCAGACCGGGACAGGCCCTCCTCAGGTCCTACGAGCAGTACTTC. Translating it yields CASRPGQALLRSYEQYF.